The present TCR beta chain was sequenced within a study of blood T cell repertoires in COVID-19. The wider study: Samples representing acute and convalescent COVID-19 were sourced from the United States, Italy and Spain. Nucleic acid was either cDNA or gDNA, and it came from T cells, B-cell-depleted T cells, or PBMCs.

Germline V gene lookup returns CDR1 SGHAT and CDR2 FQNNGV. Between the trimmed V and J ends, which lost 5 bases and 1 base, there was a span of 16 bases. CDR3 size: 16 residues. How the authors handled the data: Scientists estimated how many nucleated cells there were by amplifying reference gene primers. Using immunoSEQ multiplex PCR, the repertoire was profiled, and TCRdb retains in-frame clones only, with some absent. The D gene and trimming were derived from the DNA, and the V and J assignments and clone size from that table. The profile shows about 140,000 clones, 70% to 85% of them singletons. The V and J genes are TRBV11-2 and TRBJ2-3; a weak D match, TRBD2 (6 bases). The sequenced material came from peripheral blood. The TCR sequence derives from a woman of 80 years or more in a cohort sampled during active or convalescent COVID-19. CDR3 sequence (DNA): TGTGCCAGCAGCGCTATGGGACTGGGGGGCACAGATACGCAGTATTTT. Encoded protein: CASSAMGLGGTDTQYF.